This TCR beta chain comes out of a study of blood T cell repertoires in COVID-19 (dated by TCRdb to 2018 to 2020). With regard to the full study: Samples from collaborators originated in the United States, Italy and Spain and spanned both the acute and convalescent phases of COVID-19. The prospective study material was composed of cDNA or gDNA derived from T cells, B-cell-depleted T cells, or PBMCs. Deeply sampled blood TCRbeta repertoires from subjects exposed to, actively infected with, or recovered from COVID-19 were included in the dataset. The repertoires were made available in a free public database intended to serve as a resource for research on the immune response to SARS-CoV-2. Samples were obtained from the ongoing ImmuneRACE study (first 160 participants) and from 1,254 subjects provided by 6 global collaborators. A de-identified subject ID, COVID-19 status, age in years and sex were almost always included in the sample metadata. Where HLA class I and class II types were available, the types were taken from metadata supplied by the sample provider, not from assay-based typing.

About this clone itself: Its cognate antigen has yet to be identified. Base qualities are not at hand, and no much larger clone is one base apart.

After removal of 6 bases from V and 6 bases from J, the junction retains 7 bases not matched to a gene. In the germline V gene, CDR1 corresponds to SNHLY and CDR2 to FYNNEI. CDR3 length: 14 amino acids, cysteine to phenylalanine. The retained sequence is limited to the CDR3, 42 bases, with the frame set at the first base. Each collaborating institution followed its own protocols to collect whole blood in K2EDTA tubes. For TCRbeta analysis, collaborators shipped samples in one of three forms: frozen whole blood, isolated PBMCs, or DNA extracted from either of those sample types. What the study reported, not specific to this receptor: The quantity of clinical and demographic metadata differed by source and by participant and was supplied without curation.

TCRbeta CDR3 regions were amplified from genomic DNA by means of the immunoSEQ Assay, a bias-controlled multiplex PCR. The authors' analysis ran thus. Within the assay, amplification of reference gene primers was used to estimate how many nucleated cells each sample contained. To quantify the absolute abundance of each unique TCRbeta CDR3 rearrangement, sequence reads were collapsed and filtered. Productive Simpson clonality was computed per sample as the square root of Simpson's diversity index over productive rearrangements. TCRdb limited this immuneACCESS table to in-frame rearrangements with V and J called. A share of clones is missing; checked studies link under half to unresolved V genes, and the rest is unexplained. That table gives V, J and clone size, and the DNA gave D and trimming. A total of some 260,000 clones appear in this sample, roughly 80% of them only once. Approximately 4.9% of the sample lies in the top ten.

The chain is encoded by TRBV2 joined to TRBJ1-5; 8 nucleotides in the junction match TRBD1. This clonotype was sampled from a woman older than 75 with active or convalescent COVID-19. Sample: peripheral blood. CDR3 reads: CASRAGQAGQPQHF. The nucleotides read TGTGCCAGCAGAGCGGGACAGGCAGGTCAGCCCCAGCATTTT.